This TCR beta chain was sequenced in a study of T cells in localized non-small cell lung cancer. Comments on this clone: Its antigen remains unknown.

Data came from immunoSEQ multiplex PCR; TCRdb stores just in-frame clones and leaves some out. The data contain several thousand clones, about 18% of them singletons. Whole-study findings and limits: Overall survival was longer when the density of T cells in the blood was higher. Among the top 100 tumor clones, a median around 62 appeared in adjacent lung. Of the tissues analyzed, uninvolved adjacent lung showed maximal T cell clonality, greater than tumor.

The CDR3 extends over 13 amino acids. V was cut by 6 bases and J by 8 bases, with 17 bases left in between. Germline V gene sequence: CDR1 SGDLS, CDR2 YYNGEE. Sequenced material: lung tumor tissue, taken before any cancer treatment. The chain recombines TRBV9 with TRBJ1-2; D is unresolved. This receptor was taken from a man between 40 and 70 years old with stage I lung adenocarcinoma. The DNA of the CDR3 is TGTGCCAGCACCCCCGAGAGCGGGTCCGGCTACACCTTC. Residues: CASTPESGSGYTF.